The rows below give T cell receptor beta chains drawn from one sample of a study of Tregs in tolerant kidney transplant recipients. No antigens are known for them. Generated by immunoSEQ multiplex PCR, the TCRdb table keeps only in-frame clones and is missing some. The table lists approximately 19,000 clones, around three fifths of them singletons. The sample comprised Tregs from blood cultured with allogeneic cells. Receptors were obtained from a human donor in good health. The conserved cysteine and the conserved F or W are not part of the CDR3 here. The size field is filled for only some rows; it gives once, few, many or a size class.

J | V | size | CDR3
TRBJ1-1 | TRBV4-1 | NA | ASSQDPQGARAAEAF
TRBJ2-3 | TRBV5-1 | NA | ASSLETSGRGDTQY
TRBJ2-5 | TRBV5-4 | NA | ASSLQQGRQETQY
TRBJ2-1 | TRBV2 | NA | ASSQEREWYNEQF
TRBJ1-2 | TRBV6-6 | NA | ASSDTYGYT
TRBJ2-7 | TRBV11-2 | few | ASSLPGTGREKQY
TRBJ2-1 | TRBV7-3 | medium-sized | ASSLGQHNEQF
TRBJ2-3 | TRBV11-3 | NA | ASSPGLAGDTDTQY
TRBJ1-1 | TRBV9 | NA | ASSVGGSGEAF
TRBJ2-1 | TRBV18 | NA | ASSPPSGTSYNEQF
TRBJ1-1 | TRBV9 | NA | ASSSRDSWNTEAF
TRBJ2-2 | TRBV27 | NA | ASSILQGTGELF